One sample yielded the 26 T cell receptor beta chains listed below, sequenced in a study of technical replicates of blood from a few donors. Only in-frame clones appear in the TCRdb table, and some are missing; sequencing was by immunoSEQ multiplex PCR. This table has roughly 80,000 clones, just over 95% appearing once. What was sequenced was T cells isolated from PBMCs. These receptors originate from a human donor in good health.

CDR3 amino acids: CASSRVGEFDYTF. The CDR3 nucleotides read TGTGCCAGCAGTCGGGTCGGGGAATTTGATTACACCTTC. The V call is TRBV27, the J call TRBJ1-2; unclear D gene. Trimming took 5 bases from V and 11 from J, leaving 18 bases between them. The CDR3 has 13 residues. Germline CDR1 and CDR2: MNHEY and SMNVEV (reference sequence).

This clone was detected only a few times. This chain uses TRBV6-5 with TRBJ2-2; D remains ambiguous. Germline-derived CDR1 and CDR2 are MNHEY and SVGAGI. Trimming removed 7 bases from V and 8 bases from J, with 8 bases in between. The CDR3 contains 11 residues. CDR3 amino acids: CASINGGELFF. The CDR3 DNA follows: TGTGCCAGCATCAACGGGGGGGAGCTGTTTTTT.

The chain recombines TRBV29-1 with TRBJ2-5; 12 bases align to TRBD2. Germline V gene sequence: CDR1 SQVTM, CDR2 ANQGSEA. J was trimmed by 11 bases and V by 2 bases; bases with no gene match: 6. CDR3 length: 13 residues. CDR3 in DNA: TGCAGCGTTGAACGGACTAGCGGGAACGTACAGTACTTC. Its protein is CSVERTSGNVQYF. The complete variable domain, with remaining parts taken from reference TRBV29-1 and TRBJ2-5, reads SAVISQKPSRDICQRGTSLTIQCQVDSQVTMMFWYRQQPGQSLTLIATANQGSEATYESGFVIDKFPISRPNLTFSTLTVSNMSPEDSSIYLCSVERTSGNVQYFGPGTRLLVL.

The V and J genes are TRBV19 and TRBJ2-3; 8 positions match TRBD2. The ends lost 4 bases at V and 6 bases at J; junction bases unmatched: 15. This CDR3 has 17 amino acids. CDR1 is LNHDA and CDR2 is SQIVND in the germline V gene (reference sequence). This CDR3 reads CASSSWTRGGREDTQYF. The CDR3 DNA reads TGTGCCAGTAGTAGTTGGACCCGGGGGGGGAGAGAGGATACGCAGTATTTT.

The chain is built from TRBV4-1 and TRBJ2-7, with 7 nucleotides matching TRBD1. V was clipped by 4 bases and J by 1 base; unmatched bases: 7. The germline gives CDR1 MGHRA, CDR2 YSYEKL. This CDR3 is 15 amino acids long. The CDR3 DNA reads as TGCGCCAGCAGCCTCCGGACAGGTATTTCCTACGAGCAGTACTTC. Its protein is CASSLRTGISYEQYF.

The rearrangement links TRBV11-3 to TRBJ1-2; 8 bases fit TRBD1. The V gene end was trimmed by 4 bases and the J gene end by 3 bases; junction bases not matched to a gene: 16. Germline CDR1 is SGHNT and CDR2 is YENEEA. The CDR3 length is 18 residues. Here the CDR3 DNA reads TGTGCCAGCAGCTCCGAGGGATTCCGGGACAGGATTTACTATGGCTACACCTTC. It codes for CASSSEGFRDRIYYGYTF.

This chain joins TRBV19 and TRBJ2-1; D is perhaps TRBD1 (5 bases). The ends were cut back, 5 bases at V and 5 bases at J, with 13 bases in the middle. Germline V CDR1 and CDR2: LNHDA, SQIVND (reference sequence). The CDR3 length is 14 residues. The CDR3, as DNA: TGTGCCAGTAGTCAGACCCAGGGCAACAATGAGCAGTTCTTC. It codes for CASSQTQGNNEQFF.

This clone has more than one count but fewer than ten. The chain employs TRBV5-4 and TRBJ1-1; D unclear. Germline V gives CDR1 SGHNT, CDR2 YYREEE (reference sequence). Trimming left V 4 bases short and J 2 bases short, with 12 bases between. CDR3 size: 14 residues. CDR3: CASSIDTLNTEAFF. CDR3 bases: TGTGCCAGCAGCATCGACACCTTAAACACTGAAGCTTTCTTT. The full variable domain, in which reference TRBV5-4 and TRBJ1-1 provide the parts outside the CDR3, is ETGVTQSPTHLIKTRGQQVTLRCSSQSGHNTVSWYQQALGQGPQFIFQYYREEENGRGNFPPRFSGLQFPNYSSELNVNALELDDSALYLCASSIDTLNTEAFFGQGTRLTVV.

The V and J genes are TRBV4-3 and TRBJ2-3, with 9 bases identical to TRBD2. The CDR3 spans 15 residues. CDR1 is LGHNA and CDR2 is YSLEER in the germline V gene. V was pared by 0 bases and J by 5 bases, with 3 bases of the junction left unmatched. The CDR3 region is CASSQDIAGVDTQYF. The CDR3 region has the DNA TGCGCCAGCAGCCAAGATATAGCGGGAGTAGATACGCAGTATTTT.

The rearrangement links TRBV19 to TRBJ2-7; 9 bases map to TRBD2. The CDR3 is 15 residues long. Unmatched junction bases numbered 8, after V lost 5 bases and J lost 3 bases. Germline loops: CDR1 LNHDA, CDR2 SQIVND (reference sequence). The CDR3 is CASSPRTSEIYEQYF. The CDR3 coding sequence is TGTGCCAGTAGTCCAAGGACTAGCGAGATCTACGAGCAGTACTTC.

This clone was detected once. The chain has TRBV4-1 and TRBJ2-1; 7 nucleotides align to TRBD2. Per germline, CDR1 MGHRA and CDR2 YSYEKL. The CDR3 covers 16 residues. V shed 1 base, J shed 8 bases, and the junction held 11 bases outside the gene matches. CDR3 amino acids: CASSQGGGGPLDEQFF. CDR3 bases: TGCGCCAGCAGCCAAGGTGGGGGAGGGCCGTTGGATGAGCAGTTCTTC.

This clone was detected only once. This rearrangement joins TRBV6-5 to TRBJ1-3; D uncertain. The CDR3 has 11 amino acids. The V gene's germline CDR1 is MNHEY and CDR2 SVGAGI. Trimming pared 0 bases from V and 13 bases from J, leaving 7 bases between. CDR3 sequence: CASSYSGKIYF. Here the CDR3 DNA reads TGTGCCAGCAGTTACTCGGGCAAAATATATTTT.

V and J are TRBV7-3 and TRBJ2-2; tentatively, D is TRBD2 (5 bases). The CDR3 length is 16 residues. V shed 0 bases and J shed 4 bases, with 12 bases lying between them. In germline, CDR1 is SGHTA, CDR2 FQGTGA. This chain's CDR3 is CASSLTGVGATGELFF. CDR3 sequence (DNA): TGTGCCAGCAGCTTAACAGGTGTGGGAGCCACCGGGGAGCTGTTTTTT.

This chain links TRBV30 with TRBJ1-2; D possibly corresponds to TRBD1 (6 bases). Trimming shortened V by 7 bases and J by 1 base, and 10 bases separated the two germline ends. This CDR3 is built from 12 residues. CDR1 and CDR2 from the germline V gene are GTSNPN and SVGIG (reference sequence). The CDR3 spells CALPDSNYGYTF. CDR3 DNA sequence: TGTGCCTTGCCGGACAGTAACTATGGCTACACCTTC.

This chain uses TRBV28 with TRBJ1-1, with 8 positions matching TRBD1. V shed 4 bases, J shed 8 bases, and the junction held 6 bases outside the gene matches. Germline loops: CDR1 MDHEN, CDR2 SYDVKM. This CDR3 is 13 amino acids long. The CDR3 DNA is TGTGCCAGCAGTTACCCAGGGGGCCCCGAAGCTTTCTTT. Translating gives CASSYPGGPEAFF. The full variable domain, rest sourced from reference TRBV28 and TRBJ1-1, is DVKVTQSSRYLVKRTGEKVFLECVQDMDHENMFWYRQDPGLGLRLIYFSYDVKMKEKGDIPEGYSVSREKKERFSLILESASTNQTSMYLCASSYPGGPEAFFGQGTRLTVV.

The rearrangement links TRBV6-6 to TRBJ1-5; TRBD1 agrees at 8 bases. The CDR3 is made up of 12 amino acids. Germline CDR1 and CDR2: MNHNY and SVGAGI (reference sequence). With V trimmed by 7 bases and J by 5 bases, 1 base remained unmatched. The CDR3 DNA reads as TGTGCCAGCACAGGGGGCGATCAGCCCCAGCATTTT. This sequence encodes CASTGGDQPQHF.

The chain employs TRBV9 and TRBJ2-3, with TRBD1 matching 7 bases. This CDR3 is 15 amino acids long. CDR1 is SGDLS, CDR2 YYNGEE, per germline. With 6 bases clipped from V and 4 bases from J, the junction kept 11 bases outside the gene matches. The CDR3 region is CASTSGDSVADTQYF. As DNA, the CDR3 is TGTGCCAGCACTAGTGGGGACAGTGTCGCAGATACGCAGTATTTT.

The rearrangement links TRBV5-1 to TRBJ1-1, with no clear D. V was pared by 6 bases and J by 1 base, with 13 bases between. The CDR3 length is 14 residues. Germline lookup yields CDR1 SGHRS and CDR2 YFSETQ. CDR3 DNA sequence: TGCGCCAGCACCTTAGACACGACGAACACTGAAGCTTTCTTT. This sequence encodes CASTLDTTNTEAFF.

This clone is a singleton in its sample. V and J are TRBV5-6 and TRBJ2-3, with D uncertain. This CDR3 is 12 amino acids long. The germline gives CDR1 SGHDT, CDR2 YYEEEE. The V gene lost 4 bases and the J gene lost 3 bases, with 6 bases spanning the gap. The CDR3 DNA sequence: TGTGCCAGCAGCCCGAGGACAGATACGCAGTATTTT. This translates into CASSPRTDTQYF.

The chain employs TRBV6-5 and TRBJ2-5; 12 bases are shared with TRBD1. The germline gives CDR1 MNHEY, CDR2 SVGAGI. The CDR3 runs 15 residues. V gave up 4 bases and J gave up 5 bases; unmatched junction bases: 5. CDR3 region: CASSWGQGAEETQYF. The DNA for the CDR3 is TGTGCCAGCAGTTGGGGACAGGGGGCCGAGGAGACCCAGTACTTC.

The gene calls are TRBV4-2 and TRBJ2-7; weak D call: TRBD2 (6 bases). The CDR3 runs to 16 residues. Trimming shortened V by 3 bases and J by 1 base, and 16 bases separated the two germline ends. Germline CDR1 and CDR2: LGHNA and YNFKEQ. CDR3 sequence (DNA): TGTGCCAGCAGCCACGGATGGAGGGAGGTATCCTACGAGCAGTACTTC. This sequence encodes CASSHGWREVSYEQYF.

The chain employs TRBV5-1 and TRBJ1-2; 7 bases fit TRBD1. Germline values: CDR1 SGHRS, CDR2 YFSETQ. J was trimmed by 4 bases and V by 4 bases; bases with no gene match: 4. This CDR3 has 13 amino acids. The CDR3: CASSIQGTYGYTF. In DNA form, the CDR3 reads TGCGCCAGCAGCATACAGGGGACCTATGGCTACACCTTC. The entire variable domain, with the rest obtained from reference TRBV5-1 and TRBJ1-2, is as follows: KAGVTQTPRYLIKTRGQQVTLSCSPISGHRSVSWYQQTPGQGLQFLFEYFSETQRNKGNFPGRFSGRQFSNSRSEMNVSTLELGDSALYLCASSIQGTYGYTFGSGTRLTVV.

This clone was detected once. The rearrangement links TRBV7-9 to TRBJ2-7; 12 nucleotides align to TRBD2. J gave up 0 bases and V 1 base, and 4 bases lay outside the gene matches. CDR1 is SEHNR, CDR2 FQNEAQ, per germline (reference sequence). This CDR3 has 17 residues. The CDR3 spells CASSLDLAGGPSYEQYF. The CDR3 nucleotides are TGTGCCAGCAGCTTAGATCTAGCGGGAGGGCCCTCCTACGAGCAGTACTTC.

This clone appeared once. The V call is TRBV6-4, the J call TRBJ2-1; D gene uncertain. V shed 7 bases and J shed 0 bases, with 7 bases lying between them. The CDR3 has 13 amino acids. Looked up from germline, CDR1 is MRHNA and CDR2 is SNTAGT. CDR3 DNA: TGTGCCAGCACTTGGAGCTCCTACAATGAGCAGTTCTTC. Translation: CASTWSSYNEQFF.

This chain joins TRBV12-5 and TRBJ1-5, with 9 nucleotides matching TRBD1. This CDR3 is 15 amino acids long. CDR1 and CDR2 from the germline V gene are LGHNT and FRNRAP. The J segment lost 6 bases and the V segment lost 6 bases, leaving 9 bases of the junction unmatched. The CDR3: CASGTGQGMVQPQHF. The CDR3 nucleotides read TGTGCTAGTGGAACGGGACAGGGAATGGTTCAGCCCCAGCATTTT.

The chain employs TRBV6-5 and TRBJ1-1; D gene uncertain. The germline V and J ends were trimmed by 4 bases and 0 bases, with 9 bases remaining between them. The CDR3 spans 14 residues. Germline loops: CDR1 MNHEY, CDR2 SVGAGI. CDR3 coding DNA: TGTGCCAGCAGTTGGTCAGGCATGAACACTGAAGCTTTCTTT. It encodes CASSWSGMNTEAFF.